These T cell receptor beta chains were read from a single sample in a study of identifying expanded T cells in peripheral blood. The data were produced by immunoSEQ multiplex PCR, yet TCRdb's version contains in-frame clones alone and is incomplete. Of about 100,000 clones in the sample, 80% to 90% were seen once. Sequenced input: blood. These receptors all stem from a person aged 18 to 69 in good health. Both conserved end residues are part of each CDR3. A D gene is named only where the DNA matches it firmly. Clone size is not always given. Where it is, it says once, few, many or a class for expanded clones.

J,D,size,V,CDR3,DNA
TRBJ2-2,NA,NA,TRBV7-2,CASSSQRTRSGELFF,TGTGCCAGCAGCTCCCAACGTACACGCTCCGGGGAGCTGTTTTTT
TRBJ2-1,NA,NA,TRBV7-2,CASSFSGDNEQFF,TGTGCCAGCAGCTTCTCCGGGGACAATGAGCAGTTCTTC
TRBJ2-6,NA,NA,TRBV7-9,CASSMIQGRGGANVLTF,TGTGCCAGCAGCATGATCCAGGGGCGGGGTGGGGCCAACGTCCTGACTTTC
TRBJ1-4,TRBD1,NA,TRBV7-9,CASSFTGGVGEKLFF,TGTGCCAGCAGCTTTACAGGGGGCGTCGGTGAAAAACTGTTTTTT
TRBJ2-5,NA,NA,TRBV6-1,CASSESGAGKETQYF,TGTGCCAGCAGTGAGAGCGGAGCCGGAAAGGAGACCCAGTACTTC
TRBJ2-7,TRBD1,once,TRBV5-1,CASSIPGQGSHEQYF,TGCGCCAGCAGCATACCGGGACAGGGGTCCCACGAGCAGTACTTC
TRBJ1-1,TRBD1,NA,TRBV28,CASTPTDRGGDTEAFF,TGTGCCAGCACACCAACCGACAGGGGGGGGGACACTGAAGCTTTCTTT
TRBJ2-7,NA,NA,TRBV5-1,CASSSLGQSYEQYF,TGCGCCAGCAGCTCGTTGGGACAATCCTACGAGCAGTACTTC
TRBJ1-5,NA,NA,TRBV6-5,CASSYDARPTQPQHF,TGTGCCAGCAGTTACGATGCGAGGCCGACACAGCCCCAGCATTTT
TRBJ2-7,NA,NA,TRBV2,CANKNRGTSYEQYF,TGTGCCAACAAGAATCGGGGGACCTCCTACGAGCAGTACTTC
TRBJ2-5,NA,NA,TRBV25-1,CASSESVGQETQYF,TGTGCCAGCAGTGAATCTGTTGGCCAAGAGACCCAGTACTTC
TRBJ2-1,TRBD2,once,TRBV2,CASSEGRLAGGNEQFF,TGTGCCAGCAGTGAAGGGAGACTAGCGGGGGGAAATGAGCAGTTCTTC
TRBJ2-1,NA,once,TRBV15,CATSTTGPVYNEQFF,TGTGCCACCAGCACTACAGGACCCGTATACAATGAGCAGTTCTTC
TRBJ1-5,NA,NA,TRBV19,CASSRGGISNQPQHF,TGTGCCAGTAGTCGGGGGGGCATTAGCAATCAGCCCCAGCATTTT
TRBJ2-3,TRBD2,NA,TRBV18,CASSPRGGAAITDTQYF,TGTGCCAGCTCACCACGCGGGGGGGCCGCTATTACAGATACGCAGTATTTT
TRBJ1-3,NA,NA,TRBV28,CASSPGGQSSGNTIYF,TGTGCCAGCAGTCCCGGCGGGCAGAGTAGCGGAAACACCATATATTTT
TRBJ1-1,TRBD1,NA,TRBV5-1,CASSLLPGQGYTEAFF,TGCGCCAGCAGCTTACTACCGGGACAGGGATACACTGAAGCTTTCTTT
TRBJ2-7,NA,once,TRBV23-1,CASSQYTTGYNEQYF,TGCGCCAGCAGTCAGTATACAACCGGGTACAACGAGCAGTACTTC
TRBJ2-5,TRBD1,NA,TRBV7-2,CASSKTGGAETQYF,TGTGCCAGCAGTAAGACAGGGGGTGCAGAGACCCAGTACTTC
TRBJ2-1,NA,few,TRBV11-2,CASSFWRTTNEQFF,TGTGCCAGCAGCTTCTGGAGGACTACCAATGAGCAGTTCTTC
TRBJ1-5,NA,NA,TRBV11-2,CASSFGVGQPQHF,TGTGCCAGCAGCTTTGGGGTTGGTCAGCCCCAGCATTTT
TRBJ1-1,NA,NA,TRBV5-5,CASSLLGANTEAFF,TGTGCCAGCAGCTTGTTGGGGGCTAACACTGAAGCTTTCTTT
TRBJ2-1,NA,NA,TRBV6-1,CASRGESYNEQFF,TGTGCCAGCAGGGGGGAAAGCTACAATGAGCAGTTCTTC
TRBJ1-6,NA,NA,TRBV6-1,CASSEEEGVGLHF,TGTGCCAGCAGTGAAGAGGAAGGGGTCGGCCTCCACTTT
TRBJ2-7,NA,NA,TRBV28,CASTPGQARYEQYF,TGTGCCAGCACCCCAGGGCAGGCCCGTTACGAGCAGTACTTC
TRBJ2-7,TRBD1,NA,TRBV11-3,CASSYRGDSYEQYF,TGTGCCAGCAGCTACAGGGGAGACTCCTACGAGCAGTACTTC
TRBJ2-7,TRBD1,once,TRBV5-4,CASSLGGRRDEQYF,TGTGCCAGCAGCTTAGGGGGCCGCCGTGACGAGCAGTACTTC
TRBJ1-4,NA,NA,TRBV30,CAWSVDEKLFF,TGTGCCTGGAGTGTAGACGAAAAACTGTTTTTT
TRBJ2-3,NA,NA,TRBV19,CASTGQSTDTQYF,TGTGCCAGTACGGGACAAAGCACAGATACGCAGTATTTT
TRBJ1-1,NA,NA,TRBV7-2,CASRKGRMNTEAFF,TGTGCCAGCAGGAAGGGACGGATGAACACTGAAGCTTTCTTT
TRBJ2-1,TRBD2,once,TRBV5-6,CASGPYPGLAYNEQFF,TGTGCCAGCGGGCCATATCCGGGACTAGCGTACAATGAGCAGTTCTTC
TRBJ2-1,TRBD2,NA,TRBV28,CASSPPIAGARGYNEQFF,TGTGCCAGCAGTCCCCCCATAGCGGGGGCGAGGGGATACAATGAGCAGTTCTTC
TRBJ2-5,NA,NA,TRBV6-1,CASSATSRTQYF,TGTGCCAGCAGTGCGACCTCACGGACCCAGTACTTC
TRBJ2-1,NA,NA,TRBV6-1,CASMYTSGPYNEQFF,TGTGCCAGCATGTATACTTCGGGCCCCTACAATGAGCAGTTCTTC
TRBJ2-1,TRBD2,NA,TRBV19,CASSIVTSGGIEQFF,TGTGCCAGTAGTATAGTCACTAGCGGGGGGATTGAGCAGTTCTTC
TRBJ2-3,NA,NA,TRBV6-6,CASSHIAVADTQYF,TGTGCCAGCAGTCATATAGCAGTGGCGGATACGCAGTATTTT
TRBJ1-1,NA,NA,TRBV27,CASSIGRSTEAFF,TGTGCCAGCAGTATAGGGCGGAGCACTGAAGCTTTCTTT
TRBJ2-7,NA,NA,TRBV5-8,CASRRNLDTDYEQYF,TGTGCCAGCAGGAGGAACCTGGATACCGATTACGAGCAGTACTTC
TRBJ2-2,NA,NA,TRBV5-1,CASSRAGNTGELFF,TGCGCCAGCAGTAGGGCGGGGAACACCGGGGAGCTGTTTTTT
TRBJ2-7,NA,once,TRBV5-4,CASSLGLATHEQYF,TGTGCCAGCAGCTTGGGGCTAGCTACCCACGAGCAGTACTTC
TRBJ2-2,TRBD1,NA,TRBV5-4,CASSGSLRDRGTGELFF,TGTGCCAGCAGCGGAAGCCTCCGGGACAGGGGAACCGGGGAGCTGTTTTTT